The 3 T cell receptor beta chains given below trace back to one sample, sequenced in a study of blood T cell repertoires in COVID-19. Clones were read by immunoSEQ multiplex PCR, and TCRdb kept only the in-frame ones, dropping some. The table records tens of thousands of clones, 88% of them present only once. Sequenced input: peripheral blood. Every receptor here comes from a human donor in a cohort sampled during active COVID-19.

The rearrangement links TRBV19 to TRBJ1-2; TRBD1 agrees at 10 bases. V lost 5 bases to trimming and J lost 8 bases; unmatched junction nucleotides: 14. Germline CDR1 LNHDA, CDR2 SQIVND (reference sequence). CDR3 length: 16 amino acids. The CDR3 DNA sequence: TGTGCCAGTAGTCGGGGGACAGGGGAACTTTCGGCAGGCTACACCTTC. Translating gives CASSRGTGELSAGYTF.

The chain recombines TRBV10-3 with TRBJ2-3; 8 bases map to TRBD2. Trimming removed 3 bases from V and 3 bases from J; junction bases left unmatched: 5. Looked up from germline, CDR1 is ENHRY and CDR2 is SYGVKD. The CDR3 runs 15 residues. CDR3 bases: TGTGCCATCAGTGACTCCAGACTAGCGACAGATACGCAGTATTTT. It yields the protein CAISDSRLATDTQYF.

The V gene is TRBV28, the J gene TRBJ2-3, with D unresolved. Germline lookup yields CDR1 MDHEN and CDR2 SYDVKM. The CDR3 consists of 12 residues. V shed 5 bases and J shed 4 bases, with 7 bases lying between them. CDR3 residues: CASSPPSDTQYF. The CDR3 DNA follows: TGTGCCAGCAGTCCCCCATCAGATACGCAGTATTTT.